The 27 T cell receptor beta chains below all came from one sample that was sequenced in a study of cytomegalovirus exposure and HLA in healthy donors. Vbeta (60) and Jbeta (13) primers were used in the PCR. Profiling relied on immunoSEQ multiplex PCR, and the TCRdb table lists in-frame clones only, not all of them. The data show approximately 70,000 clones, around 69% seen once. Sample: PBMCs. These receptors were taken from a human donor in good health.

The chain combines TRBV6-5 with TRBJ1-2, with D hard to call. From germline, CDR1 is MNHEY and CDR2 SVGAGI. V lost 7 bases to trimming and J lost 0 bases, with 6 bases between them. The CDR3 has 12 amino acids. In DNA form, the CDR3 reads TGTGCCAGCACCCCAACTAACTATGGCTACACCTTC. This gives the protein CASTPTNYGYTF.

This clone is a singleton in its sample. This chain connects TRBV11-2 to TRBJ2-2, with 9 nucleotides matching TRBD2. CDR1 and CDR2 (germline): SGHAT, FQNNGV. V shed 0 bases, J shed 3 bases, and the junction held 5 bases outside the gene matches. The CDR3 totals 17 residues. The chain's CDR3 is CASSLDRTSGYTGELFF. The CDR3, as DNA: TGTGCCAGCAGCTTAGATCGCACTAGCGGGTACACCGGGGAGCTGTTTTTT.

The chain carries TRBV5-1 and TRBJ1-5; 7 positions match TRBD1. The V gene end was trimmed by 1 base and the J gene end by 7 bases; junction bases not matched to a gene: 2. From germline, CDR1 is SGHRS and CDR2 YFSETQ. The CDR3 is 13 residues long. CDR3 bases: TGCGCCAGCAGCTTGAGGGGGCGGCAGCCCCAGCATTTT. Translation: CASSLRGRQPQHF.

V is TRBV4-1 and J is TRBJ2-7, with TRBD1 identical over 8 bases. CDR1 and CDR2 (germline): MGHRA, YSYEKL. The CDR3 is made up of 14 amino acids. After removal of 4 bases from V and 2 bases from J, the junction contained 4 bases not matched to a gene. Written as DNA, the CDR3 is TGCGCCAGCAGCCGCGGGACAGGAACCTACGAGCAGTACTTC. Translated: CASSRGTGTYEQYF.

V usage is TRBV23-1 and J usage is TRBJ1-3; a possible D gene is TRBD1 (5 bases). TRBV23-1 carries the ORF label, with uncertain function. The CDR3 has 14 residues. Between the trimmed V and J ends, which lost 0 bases and 4 bases, there was a span of 7 bases. The CDR3 is CASSQSPGGNTIYF. The DNA for the CDR3 is TGCGCCAGCAGTCAATCACCAGGGGGAAACACCATATATTTT.

The chain couples TRBV19 to TRBJ2-1; possible D gene TRBD2, 5 bases. CDR1 and CDR2 from the germline V gene are LNHDA and SQIVND (reference sequence). Trimming removed 5 bases at V and 11 bases at J, with 22 bases between. There are 15 residues in the CDR3. The CDR3 spells CASSESGVPSAKQFF. The CDR3 region has the DNA TGTGCCAGTAGTGAGAGCGGAGTCCCCTCAGCGAAGCAGTTCTTC.

CDR3 protein: CSAFGQGVEFF. CDR3 coding DNA: TGCAGTGCTTTTGGACAGGGGGTCGAGTTCTTC. J is TRBJ2-1 and V is TRBV20-1; 10 nucleotides line up with TRBD1. Germline V gene data show CDR1 as DFQATT and CDR2 as SNEGSKA (reference sequence). This CDR3 comprises 11 residues. The ends lost 5 bases at V and 14 bases at J; junction bases unmatched: 6.

In its sample, this clone was seen once. This sequence joins TRBV14 and TRBJ1-2; D is unclear. The germline gives CDR1 SGHDN, CDR2 FVKESK. This CDR3 has 13 residues. V was clipped by 4 bases and J by 2 bases, with 8 bases between them. CDR3 amino acids: CASSLRQNYGYTF. CDR3 in DNA: TGTGCCAGCAGCCTCAGGCAGAACTATGGCTACACCTTC.

Comments on this clone: Germline and junction disagree at one end, which may indicate a read error. The chain couples TRBV7-6 to TRBJ1-6; perhaps TRBD1 as D (5 bases). Germline V gene lookup returns CDR1 SGHVS and CDR2 FNYEAQ. The CDR3 sequence is 15 residues long. The CDR3 region has the DNA TGTGCCAGCAGCTCAGACAGAGCCTTCAATTCACCCCTTCACTTT. Translated, it gives CASSSDRAFNSPLHF.

The table lists this clone with many counts. J is TRBJ2-7 and V is TRBV4-1, with TRBD1 identical over 9 bases. J was trimmed by 3 bases and V by 1 base; bases with no gene match: 16. Per the germline V gene, CDR1 is MGHRA and CDR2 is YSYEKL. There are 19 residues in the CDR3. In DNA, the CDR3 is TGCGCCAGCAGCCAAGTAGAGTTGGGTCGGAGACAGGGGGACTACGAGCAGTACTTC. Translation: CASSQVELGRRQGDYEQYF.

On this clone itself: The sample contains more than one DNA sequence encoding this CDR3. The rearrangement links TRBV18 to TRBJ2-5; 8 bases map to TRBD2. The CDR3 sequence is 16 residues long. The germline CDR1 and CDR2 sequences are KGHSH and LQKENI. V lost 0 bases to trimming and J lost 4 bases; unmatched junction nucleotides: 7. CDR3 residues: CASSPPRAGGGETQYF. Written as DNA, the CDR3 is TGTGCCAGCTCACCACCTCGGGCGGGAGGAGGAGAGACCCAGTACTTC.

The V call is TRBV6-1, the J call TRBJ1-2; TRBD1 might be the D (6 bases). Germline loops: CDR1 MNHNS, CDR2 SASEGT. Trimming removed 2 bases at V and 0 bases at J, with 10 bases between. The CDR3 consists of 15 residues. The CDR3 bases are TGTGCCAGCAGTGAACGGCCAGGGGCTAACTATGGCTACACCTTC. This sequence encodes CASSERPGANYGYTF.

The V call is TRBV27, the J call TRBJ2-7, with a tentative D call TRBD2 (5 bases). This CDR3 comprises 15 residues. V lost 0 bases and J lost 5, with 14 bases in between. Germline-derived CDR1 and CDR2 are MNHEY and SMNVEV (reference sequence). The CDR3 nucleotides read TGTGCCAGCAGTTTATCCCTTGGGAGACTCCACGAGCAGTACTTC. This codes for CASSLSLGRLHEQYF.

This clone was found a few times. The chain joins TRBV7-2 to TRBJ2-1; 7 nucleotides agree with TRBD2. Germline V gene lookup returns CDR1 SGHTA and CDR2 FQGNSA. There are 14 residues in the CDR3. Trimming took 5 bases from V and 6 from J; bases not matched to a gene: 7. DNA for the CDR3: TGTGCCAGCAGCAAGGGGAGGGGATCCAATGAGCAGTTCTTC. This codes for CASSKGRGSNEQFF.

The rearrangement uses TRBV10-2 and TRBJ2-6; 9 bases fit TRBD2. V dropped 7 bases and J dropped 0; count of bases not matched to a gene: 7. The CDR3 loop spans 17 amino acids. CDR1 is WSHSY and CDR2 is SAAADI in the germline V gene. In DNA, the CDR3 is TGCGCCAGCAAACGGACTAGCGCCACCTCTGGGGCCAACGTCCTGACTTTC. Translated, it gives CASKRTSATSGANVLTF.

V usage is TRBV5-5 and J usage is TRBJ1-1; D is possibly TRBD1 (5 bases). Per germline, CDR1 SGHKS and CDR2 YYEKEE (reference sequence). Trimming removed 4 bases from V and 4 bases from J, with 14 bases in between. The CDR3 is 14 residues long. The CDR3 bases are TGTGCCAGCAGCCCGGTTTGGAGGGGCACTGAAGCTTTCTTT. This encodes CASSPVWRGTEAFF.

This chain joins TRBV5-8 and TRBJ2-5, with 7 bases identical to TRBD1. Germline CDR1 reads SGHTS; CDR2 reads YDEGEE. Trimming removed 0 bases from V and 3 bases from J; junction bases left unmatched: 8. The CDR3 runs 16 residues. CDR3 sequence (DNA): TGTGCCAGCAGCTTGGGTGAGGGGGCGCTTGAAGAGACCCAGTACTTC. Translating gives CASSLGEGALEETQYF.

In its sample, this clone was seen once. The V call is TRBV5-5, the J call TRBJ1-4; D is ambiguous. CDR3 length equals 15 residues. V was clipped by 3 bases and J by 4 bases, with 13 bases between them. Germline V gives CDR1 SGHKS, CDR2 YYEKEE (reference sequence). CDR3 in amino acids: CASSSTGVGNEKLFF. The CDR3 DNA follows: TGTGCCAGCAGCTCTACCGGAGTAGGTAATGAAAAACTGTTTTTT.

The chain joins TRBV2 to TRBJ2-3; 13 nucleotides match TRBD2. Germline assignment: CDR1 SNHLY and CDR2 FYNNEI. This CDR3 comprises 15 residues. Losses at the gene ends were 0 bases for V and 6 bases for J; bases not matched to a gene: 0. CDR3 sequence: CASSEATSGGDTQYF. The CDR3 DNA reads as TGTGCCAGCAGTGAAGCGACTAGCGGGGGGGATACGCAGTATTTT. The full variable domain, rest sourced from reference TRBV2 and TRBJ2-3, is EPEVTQTPSHQVTQMGQEVILRCVPISNHLYFYWYRQILGQKVEFLVSFYNNEISEKSEIFDDQFSVERPDGSNFTLKIRSTKLEDSAMYFCASSEATSGGDTQYFGPGTRLTVL.

The V gene is TRBV5-1, the J gene TRBJ2-3; 8 positions agree with TRBD1. In germline, CDR1 is SGHRS, CDR2 YFSETQ. V lost 4 bases and J lost 2; bases outside the gene matches: 6. CDR3 length equals 15 residues. CDR3 sequence (DNA): TGCGCCAGCAGCGCCCGGGACAGGCACACAGATACGCAGTATTTT. Protein: CASSARDRHTDTQYF.

The gene calls are TRBV29-1 and TRBJ1-5; D perhaps matches TRBD1 (6 bases). CDR1 is SQVTM, CDR2 ANQGSEA, per germline. V was pared by 6 bases and J by 4 bases, with 22 bases between. CDR3 length: 16 amino acids. CDR3 amino acids: CSVGQDTGGPNQPQHF. CDR3 nucleotide sequence: TGCAGCGTGGGCCAGGACACGGGGGGCCCAAATCAGCCCCAGCATTTT.

The rearrangement joins TRBV6-1 to TRBJ2-7; 9 bases agree with TRBD1. CDR3 length equals 14 residues. Germline V gene lookup returns CDR1 MNHNS and CDR2 SASEGT. V lost 6 bases to trimming and J lost 4 bases; unmatched junction nucleotides: 7. This chain's CDR3 is CASRHPGQGYEQYF. The CDR3 nucleotides are TGTGCCAGCAGACACCCGGGACAGGGTTACGAGCAGTACTTC.

This clone has just a few counts. The chain joins TRBV5-1 to TRBJ2-2, with D tentatively TRBD1 (5 bases). This CDR3 has 15 amino acids. V dropped 3 bases and J dropped 2 bases, with 11 bases sitting between them. Germline V gene data show CDR1 as SGHRS and CDR2 as YFSETQ. CDR3 nucleotide sequence: TGCGCCAGCAGCTGGGATGACAGAAACACCGGGGAGCTGTTTTTT. Its protein is CASSWDDRNTGELFF.

The rearrangement joins TRBV11-3 to TRBJ2-3; D not certain. This CDR3 spans 15 amino acids. Trimming left V 0 bases short and J 0 bases short, with 7 bases between. Germline V CDR1 and CDR2: SGHNT, YENEEA. The CDR3 sequence: CASSLDSSSTDTQYF. Written as DNA, the CDR3 is TGTGCCAGCAGCTTAGACAGTTCTAGCACAGATACGCAGTATTTT.

Note on this clone: The same CDR3 also results from other DNA sequences found in this sample. In DNA form, the CDR3 reads TGCGCCAGCAGCCAAGGCGGGAGTCTCTACGAGCAGTACTTC. Its translation is CASSQGGSLYEQYF. This chain connects TRBV4-1 to TRBJ2-7; 7 nucleotides line up with TRBD2. Germline CDR1 MGHRA, CDR2 YSYEKL. J lost 3 bases, V lost 1 base, and 3 bases had no gene match. The CDR3 covers 14 residues.

This clone was counted only a few times. The chain carries TRBV27 and TRBJ2-7, with D perhaps TRBD1 (6 bases). Germline values: CDR1 MNHEY, CDR2 SMNVEV (reference sequence). The CDR3 has 16 residues. The V end was cut by 7 bases, the J end by 0 bases, with 19 bases between. The CDR3 bases are TGTGCCAGCAAATCGAAAGGGGGTACCACCTCCTACGAGCAGTACTTC. Protein: CASKSKGGTTSYEQYF.

This clone was counted only a few times. The chain has TRBV28 and TRBJ1-5; a possible D gene is TRBD1 (5 bases). V gave up 6 bases and J gave up 6 bases, with 15 bases separating them. CDR3 length: 14 amino acids. Germline assignment: CDR1 MDHEN and CDR2 SYDVKM. In DNA, the CDR3 is TGTGCCAGCAGGAGATCCAGGGTGTTTCAGCCCCAGCATTTT. Translation gives CASRRSRVFQPQHF.